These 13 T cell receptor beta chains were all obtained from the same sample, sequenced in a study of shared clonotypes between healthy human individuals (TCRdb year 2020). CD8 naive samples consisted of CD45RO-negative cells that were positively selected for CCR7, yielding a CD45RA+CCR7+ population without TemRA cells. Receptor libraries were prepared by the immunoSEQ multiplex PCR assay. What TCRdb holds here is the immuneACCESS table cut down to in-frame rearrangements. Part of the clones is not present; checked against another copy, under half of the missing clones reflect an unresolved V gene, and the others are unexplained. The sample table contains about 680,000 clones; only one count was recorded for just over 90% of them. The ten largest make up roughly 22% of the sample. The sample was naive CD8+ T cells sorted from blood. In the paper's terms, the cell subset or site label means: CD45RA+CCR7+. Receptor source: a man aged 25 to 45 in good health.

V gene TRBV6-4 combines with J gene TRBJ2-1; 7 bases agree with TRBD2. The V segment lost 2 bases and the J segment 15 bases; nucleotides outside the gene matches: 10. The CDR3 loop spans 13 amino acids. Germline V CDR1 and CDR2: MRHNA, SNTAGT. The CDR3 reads CASSDTIAGAMFF. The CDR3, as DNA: TGTGCCAGCAGTGACACAATAGCGGGTGCTATGTTCTTC.

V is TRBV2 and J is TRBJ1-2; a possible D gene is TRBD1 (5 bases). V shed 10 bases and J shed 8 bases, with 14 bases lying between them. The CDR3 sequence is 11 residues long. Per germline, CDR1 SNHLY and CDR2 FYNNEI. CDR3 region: CAIPGGAGYTF. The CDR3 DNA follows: TGTGCCATCCCGGGAGGGGCCGGCTACACCTTC.

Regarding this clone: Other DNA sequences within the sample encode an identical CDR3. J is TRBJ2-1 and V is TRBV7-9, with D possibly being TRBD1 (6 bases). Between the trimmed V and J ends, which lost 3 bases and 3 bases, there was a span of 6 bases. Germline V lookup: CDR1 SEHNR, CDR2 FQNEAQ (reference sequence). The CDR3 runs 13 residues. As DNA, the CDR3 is TGTGCCAGCAGCTTGGACAGCTACAATGAGCAGTTCTTC. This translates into CASSLDSYNEQFF.

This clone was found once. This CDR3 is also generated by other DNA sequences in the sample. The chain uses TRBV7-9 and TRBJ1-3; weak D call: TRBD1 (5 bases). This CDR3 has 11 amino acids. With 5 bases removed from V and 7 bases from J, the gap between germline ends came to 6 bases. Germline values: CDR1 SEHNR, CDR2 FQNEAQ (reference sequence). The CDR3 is CASSPGNTIYF. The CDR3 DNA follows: TGTGCCAGCAGCCCAGGGAACACCATATATTTT.

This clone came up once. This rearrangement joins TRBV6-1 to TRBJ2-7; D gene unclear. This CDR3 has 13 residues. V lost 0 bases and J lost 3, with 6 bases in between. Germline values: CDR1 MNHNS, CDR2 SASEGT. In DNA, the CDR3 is TGTGCCAGCAGTGAAGCGTTGTACTACGAGCAGTACTTC. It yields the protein CASSEALYYEQYF.

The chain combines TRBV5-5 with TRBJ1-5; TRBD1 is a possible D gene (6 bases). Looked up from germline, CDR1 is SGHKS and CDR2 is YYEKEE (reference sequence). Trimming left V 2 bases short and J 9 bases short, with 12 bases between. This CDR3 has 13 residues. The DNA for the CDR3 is TGTGCCAGCAGCTTAGTGGGAGGGGGGCCCCAGCATTTT. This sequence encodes CASSLVGGGPQHF.

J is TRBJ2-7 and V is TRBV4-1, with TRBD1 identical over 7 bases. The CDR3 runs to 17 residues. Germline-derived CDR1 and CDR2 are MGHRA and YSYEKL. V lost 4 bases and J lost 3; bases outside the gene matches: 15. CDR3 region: CASSLFLVRDRDYEQYF. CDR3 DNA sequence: TGCGCCAGCAGCCTGTTTTTGGTCCGGGACAGAGACTACGAGCAGTACTTC.

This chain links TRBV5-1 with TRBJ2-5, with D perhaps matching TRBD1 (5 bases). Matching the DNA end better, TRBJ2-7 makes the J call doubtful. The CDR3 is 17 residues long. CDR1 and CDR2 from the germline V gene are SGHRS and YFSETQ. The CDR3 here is CASSLGARTLPADEQYF. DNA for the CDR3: TGCGCCAGCAGCTTGGGGGCCCGGACACTACCTGCGGACGAGCAGTACTTC.

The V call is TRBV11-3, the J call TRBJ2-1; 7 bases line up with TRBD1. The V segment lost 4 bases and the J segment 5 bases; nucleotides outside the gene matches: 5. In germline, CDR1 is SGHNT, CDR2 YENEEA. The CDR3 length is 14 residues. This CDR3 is CASSSGTANNEQFF. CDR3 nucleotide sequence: TGTGCCAGCAGCTCCGGGACAGCCAACAATGAGCAGTTCTTC.

DNA for the CDR3: TGTGCCAGCAGTTCGACCGGGACTAGCGGGACCGAGCAGTACTTC. Amino acid sequence: CASSSTGTSGTEQYF. This rearrangement joins TRBV27 to TRBJ2-7, with 13 bases aligning to TRBD2. V shed 4 bases and J 6 bases; nucleotides not matched to a gene: 6. Germline CDR1 MNHEY, CDR2 SMNVEV (reference sequence). This CDR3 has 15 amino acids.

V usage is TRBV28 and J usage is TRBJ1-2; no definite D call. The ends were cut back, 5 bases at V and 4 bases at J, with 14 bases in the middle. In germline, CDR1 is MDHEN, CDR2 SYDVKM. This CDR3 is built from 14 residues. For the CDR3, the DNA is TGTGCCAGCAGTAAAGTACTGGGAGTCTATGGCTACACCTTC. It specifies CASSKVLGVYGYTF.

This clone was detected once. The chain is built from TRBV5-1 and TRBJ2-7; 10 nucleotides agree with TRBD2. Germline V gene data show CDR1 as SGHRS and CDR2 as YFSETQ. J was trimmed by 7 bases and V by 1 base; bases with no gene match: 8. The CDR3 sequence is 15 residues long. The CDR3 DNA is TGCGCCAGCAGCTTGAGCGGGACTAGCGAGTGGGAGCAGTACTTC. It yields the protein CASSLSGTSEWEQYF.

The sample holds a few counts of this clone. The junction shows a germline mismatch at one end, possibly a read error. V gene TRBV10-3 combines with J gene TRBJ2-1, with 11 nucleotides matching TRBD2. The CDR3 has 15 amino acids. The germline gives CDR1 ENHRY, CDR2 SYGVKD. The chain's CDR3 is CAISEVAGGPGEQFF. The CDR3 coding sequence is TGTGCCATAAGTGAGGTAGCGGGAGGGCCCGGTGAGCAGTTCTTC.